The sequence of this T cell receptor beta chain was determined in a study of blood T cell repertoires in COVID-19. Data came from immunoSEQ multiplex PCR; TCRdb stores just in-frame clones and leaves some out. The table has under 200,000 clones, roughly 83% seen once. Those who participated ranged in age from roughly 18 to 95 years and resided in under 25 US areas. J was trimmed by 7 bases and V by 0 bases; bases with no gene match: 3. Germline V CDR1 and CDR2: SGHTA, FQGTGA. The CDR3 extends over 16 amino acids. This clonotype originated in a man in his forties with acute COVID-19. The sequenced sample was PBMCs or T cells enriched from blood (not recorded which). J is TRBJ2-2 and V is TRBV7-3; 12 nucleotides align to TRBD1. The CDR3 bases are TGTGCCAGCAGCTTAACGGGACAGGGGGCCAACGGGGAGCTGTTTTTT. Protein product: CASSLTGQGANGELFF.